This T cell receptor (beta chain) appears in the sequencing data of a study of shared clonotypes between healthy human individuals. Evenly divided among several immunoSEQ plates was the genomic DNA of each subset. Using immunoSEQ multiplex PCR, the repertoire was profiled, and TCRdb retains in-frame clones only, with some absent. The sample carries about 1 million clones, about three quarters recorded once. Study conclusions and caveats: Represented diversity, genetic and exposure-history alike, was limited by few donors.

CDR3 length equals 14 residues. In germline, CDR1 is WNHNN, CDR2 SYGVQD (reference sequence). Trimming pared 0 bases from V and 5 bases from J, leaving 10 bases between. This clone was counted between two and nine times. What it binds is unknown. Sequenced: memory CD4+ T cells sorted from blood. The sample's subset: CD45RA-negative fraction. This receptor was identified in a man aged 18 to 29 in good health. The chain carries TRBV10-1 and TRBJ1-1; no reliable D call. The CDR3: CASSESTKRTEAFF. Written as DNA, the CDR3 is TGCGCCAGCAGTGAGTCCACCAAACGGACTGAAGCTTTCTTT.